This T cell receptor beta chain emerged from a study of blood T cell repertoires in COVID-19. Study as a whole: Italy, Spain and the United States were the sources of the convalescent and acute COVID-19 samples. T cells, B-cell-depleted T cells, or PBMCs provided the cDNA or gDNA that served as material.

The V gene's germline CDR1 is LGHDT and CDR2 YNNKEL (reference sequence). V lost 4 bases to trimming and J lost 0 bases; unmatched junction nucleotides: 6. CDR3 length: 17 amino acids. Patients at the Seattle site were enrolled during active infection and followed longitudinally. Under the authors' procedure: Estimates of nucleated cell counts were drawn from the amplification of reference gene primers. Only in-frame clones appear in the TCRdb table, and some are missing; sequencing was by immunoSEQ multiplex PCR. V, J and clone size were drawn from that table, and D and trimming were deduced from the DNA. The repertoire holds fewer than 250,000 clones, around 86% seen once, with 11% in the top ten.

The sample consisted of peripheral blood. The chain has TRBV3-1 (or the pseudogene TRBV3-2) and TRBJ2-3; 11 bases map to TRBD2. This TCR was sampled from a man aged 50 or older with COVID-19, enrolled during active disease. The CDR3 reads CASSPRRTSGSTDTQYF. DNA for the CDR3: TGTGCCAGCAGCCCCCGTCGGACTAGCGGGAGCACAGATACGCAGTATTTT.